These 31 T cell receptor beta chains originate from one sample sequenced in a study of T cells after posttransplantation cyclophosphamide. Sequencing was performed with immunoSEQ multiplex PCR; in TCRdb, only in-frame clones are kept and a portion is missing. The sample shows nearly 25,000 clones, none of them appearing just once. The sample taken for sequencing was PBMCs. The receptor source for this set is a woman aged 45-65 years in good health, CMV-negative, and a related stem cell transplant donor.

This clone was seen at least ten times. This sequence joins TRBV27 and TRBJ1-4; D gene ambiguous. Germline CDR1 is MNHEY and CDR2 is SMNVEV (reference sequence). The CDR3 consists of 16 residues. The V and J ends lost 0 bases and 0 bases respectively, with 8 bases between them. The CDR3 DNA is TGTGCCAGCAGTTTATCTGGACTGTCAACTAATGAAAAACTGTTTTTT. Translated, it gives CASSLSGLSTNEKLFF. Combining the CDR3 with reference TRBV27 and TRBJ1-4 gives the whole variable domain EAQVTQNPRYLITVTGKKLTVTCSQNMNHEYMSWYRQDPGLGLRQIYYSMNVEVTDKGDVPEGYKVSRKEKRNFPLILESPSPNQTSLYFCASSLSGLSTNEKLFFGSGTQLSVL.

This clone has at least ten counts. The genes are TRBV7-9 and TRBJ1-4, with D tentatively TRBD1 (5 bases). CDR3 length: 14 residues. V dropped 1 base and J dropped 3 bases, with 6 bases sitting between them. CDR1 SEHNR and CDR2 FQNEAQ come from the germline V gene (reference sequence). CDR3: CASSLGQSNEKLFF. The CDR3 DNA follows: TGTGCCAGCAGCTTAGGACAGTCTAATGAAAAACTGTTTTTT.

The table lists this clone with many counts. The chain is built from TRBV27 and TRBJ1-1; D gene ambiguous. The CDR3 spans 12 residues. CDR1 is MNHEY and CDR2 is SMNVEV in the germline V gene (reference sequence). The V and J ends lost 4 bases and 7 bases respectively, with 10 bases between them. CDR3 region: CASSSSYNEAFF. The DNA of the CDR3 is TGTGCCAGCAGTTCGAGTTATAATGAAGCTTTCTTT.

In its sample, this clone was seen many times. The gene calls are TRBV2 and TRBJ2-6, with D possibly matching TRBD1 (6 bases). The CDR3 runs 15 residues. CDR1 SNHLY and CDR2 FYNNEI come from the germline V gene. V shed 10 bases and J shed 0 bases, with 13 bases lying between them. The CDR3 nucleotides are TGTGCCACTTCGGACAGTCACTCTGGGGCCAACGTCCTGACTTTC. It encodes CATSDSHSGANVLTF. Combining the CDR3 with reference TRBV2 and TRBJ2-6 gives the whole variable domain EPEVTQTPSHQVTQMGQEVILRCVPISNHLYFYWYRQILGQKVEFLVSFYNNEISEKSEIFDDQFSVERPDGSNFTLKIRSTKLEDSAMYFCATSDSHSGANVLTFGAGSRLTVL.

The chain recombines TRBV2 with TRBJ2-7, with TRBD2 matching 7 bases. CDR3 length: 13 amino acids. Germline CDR1 reads SNHLY; CDR2 reads FYNNEI. Losses at the gene ends were 6 bases for V and 4 bases for J; bases not matched to a gene: 6. Here the CDR3 DNA reads TGTGCCAGCAGGCCCGGCGGGGGATACGAGCAGTACTTC. Its protein is CASRPGGGYEQYF.

At least ten counts were recorded for this clone. The V call is TRBV19, the J call TRBJ2-7; no reliable D call. Looked up from germline, CDR1 is LNHDA and CDR2 is SQIVND (reference sequence). The CDR3 extends over 11 amino acids. V was clipped by 5 bases and J by 1 base, with 3 bases between them. This chain's CDR3 is CASSQSYEQYF. The CDR3 coding sequence is TGTGCCAGTAGTCAATCCTACGAGCAGTACTTC.

This clone was seen at least ten times. The chain uses TRBV7-9 and TRBJ2-7; D remains ambiguous. The CDR3 has 15 amino acids. Trimming removed 5 bases from V and 0 bases from J, with 14 bases in between. Germline V gene lookup returns CDR1 SEHNR and CDR2 FQNEAQ (reference sequence). The CDR3 nucleotides are TGTGCCAGCAGCCTCCCGACTGGCGCCTCCTACGAGCAGTACTTC. Residues: CASSLPTGASYEQYF. Full variable domain (missing parts from reference TRBV7-9 and TRBJ2-7): DTGVSQNPRHKITKRGQNVTFRCDPISEHNRLYWYRQTLGQGPEFLTYFQNEAQLEKSRLLSDRFSAERPKGSFSTLEIQRTEQGDSAMYLCASSLPTGASYEQYFGPGTRLTVT.

CDR3 residues: CASSLNRGLETQYF. Here the CDR3 DNA reads TGTGCCAGCAGCTTAAACAGGGGGCTGGAGACCCAGTACTTC. V is TRBV7-2 and J is TRBJ2-5; 9 nucleotides agree with TRBD1. Germline values: CDR1 SGHTA, CDR2 FQGNSA. V lost 2 bases to trimming and J lost 5 bases; unmatched junction nucleotides: 3. The CDR3 sequence is 14 residues long.

Many counts were recorded for this clone. The chain employs TRBV6-1 and TRBJ2-7; TRBD2 agrees at 12 bases. V lost 6 bases, J lost 4 bases, and 4 bases stayed unmatched. Germline CDR1 and CDR2: MNHNS and SASEGT. CDR3 size: 14 residues. For the CDR3, the DNA is TGTGCCAGCAGGGTGACTAGCGGGAGTTACGAGCAGTACTTC. Encoded protein: CASRVTSGSYEQYF.

This clone is termed medium-sized. V and J are TRBV5-4 and TRBJ1-3, with 8 bases fitting TRBD1. This CDR3 has 19 amino acids. V lost 0 bases to trimming and J lost 5 bases; unmatched junction nucleotides: 16. The germline V gene encodes CDR1 SGHNT and CDR2 YYREEE (reference sequence). CDR3 in DNA: TGTGCCAGCAGCTTGGGGACAGGGTCGTCCCTCAATCCCCGAAACACCATATATTTT. Its protein product is CASSLGTGSSLNPRNTIYF.

This clone came up many times. The J gene is TRBJ1-2, the V gene TRBV6-1, with D possibly being TRBD1 (5 bases). The CDR3 loop spans 14 amino acids. V was cut by 8 bases and J by 0 bases, with 13 bases left in between. CDR1 is MNHNS, CDR2 SASEGT, per germline. The CDR3 DNA follows: TGTGCCAGCGAACGGTGGGGGGCTAACTATGGCTACACCTTC. Protein sequence: CASERWGANYGYTF.

Many counts were recorded for this clone. This chain joins TRBV14 and TRBJ1-2, with 8 bases fitting TRBD1. CDR1 SGHDN and CDR2 FVKESK come from the germline V gene. This CDR3 comprises 16 residues. J lost 4 bases, V lost 5 bases, and 12 bases had no gene match. CDR3 coding DNA: TGTGCCAGCAGCTACAAATGGACAGGGAAGACCTATGGCTACACCTTC. It translates to CASSYKWTGKTYGYTF.

Many counts were recorded for this clone. The chain couples TRBV25-1 to TRBJ2-7; 9 bases agree with TRBD1. Germline CDR1 and CDR2: MGHDK and SYGVNS. Losses at the gene ends were 5 bases for V and 5 bases for J; bases not matched to a gene: 10. The CDR3 is 15 amino acids. Here the CDR3 reads CASSLLRDRENEQYF. CDR3 bases: TGTGCCAGCAGTCTTCTCCGGGACAGGGAAAACGAGCAGTACTTC.

This clone was counted ten times or more. The chain combines TRBV19 with TRBJ1-2, with a possible D match to TRBD1 (5 bases). The V end lost 7 bases, the J end lost 8 bases, and 17 bases lay between the germline ends. The CDR3 runs to 13 residues. CDR1 and CDR2 from the germline V gene are LNHDA and SQIVND (reference sequence). The CDR3 here is CASIMGQGGGYTF. The CDR3 DNA sequence: TGTGCCAGTATAATGGGTCAGGGAGGCGGCTACACCTTC.

This clone was seen at least ten times. The V call is TRBV15, the J call TRBJ2-5, with TRBD2 identical over 10 bases. Germline V lookup: CDR1 LNHNV, CDR2 YYDKDF (reference sequence). The CDR3 has 15 amino acids. The V gene end was trimmed by 2 bases and the J gene end by 5 bases; junction bases not matched to a gene: 5. The DNA of the CDR3 is TGTGCCACCAGCAGACTAGCGGGGGCCGGGGAGACCCAGTACTTC. This sequence encodes CATSRLAGAGETQYF.

This clone was counted many times. The V gene is TRBV9, the J gene TRBJ2-3; D is ambiguous. With 3 bases removed from V and 0 bases from J, the gap between germline ends came to 5 bases. The CDR3 is 13 residues long. Germline V gene sequence: CDR1 SGDLS, CDR2 YYNGEE. In DNA form, the CDR3 reads TGTGCCAGCAGCGCCACTAGCACAGATACGCAGTATTTT. This gives the protein CASSATSTDTQYF.

This clone was seen at least ten times. The V call is TRBV19, the J call TRBJ2-1; TRBD1 agrees at 8 bases. The germline V gene has CDR1 LNHDA and CDR2 SQIVND (reference sequence). V gave up 6 bases and J gave up 3 bases; unmatched junction bases: 10. CDR3 length equals 16 residues. The DNA of the CDR3 is TGTGCCAGTAGGGACGGGACAGGAGCCTTCTACAATGAGCAGTTCTTC. This codes for CASRDGTGAFYNEQFF.

This clone was counted many times. J is TRBJ1-1 and V is TRBV7-6; D unresolved. CDR1 SGHVS and CDR2 FNYEAQ come from the germline V gene. The CDR3 is made up of 15 amino acids. V gave up 1 base and J gave up 0 bases, with 9 bases separating them. The CDR3 coding sequence is TGTGCCAGCAGCTTAGGAGGCCCTATGAACACTGAAGCTTTCTTT. This encodes CASSLGGPMNTEAFF. Drawing the rest from reference TRBV7-6 and TRBJ1-1, the complete variable domain is GAGVSQSPRYKVTKRGQDVALRCDPISGHVSLYWYRQALGQGPEFLTYFNYEAQQDKSGLPNDRFSAERPEGSISTLTIQRTEQRDSAMYRCASSLGGPMNTEAFFGQGTRLTVV.

In its sample, this clone was seen many times. The CDR3 protein is CASSISDRGETQYF. The CDR3 DNA sequence: TGTGCCAGTAGTATTAGCGACAGGGGGGAGACCCAGTACTTC. The chain uses TRBV19 and TRBJ2-5; 9 bases align to TRBD1. The CDR3 has 14 amino acids. The germline gives CDR1 LNHDA, CDR2 SQIVND (reference sequence). V was clipped by 3 bases and J by 5 bases; unmatched bases: 4.

This clone was picked up many times. This chain uses TRBV7-8 with TRBJ2-7; D is unresolved. Germline CDR1 is SGHVS and CDR2 is FQNEAQ. V was cut by 5 bases and J by 6 bases, with 14 bases left in between. CDR3 length: 13 amino acids. In DNA, the CDR3 is TGTGCCAGCAGCCTACTACGGTCCCTCGAGCAGTACTTC. Protein: CASSLLRSLEQYF. Variable domain in full (rest from reference TRBV7-8 and TRBJ2-7): GAGVSQSPRYKVAKRGQDVALRCDPISGHVSLFWYQQALGQGPEFLTYFQNEAQLDKSGLPSDRFFAERPEGSVSTLKIQRTQQEDSAVYLCASSLLRSLEQYFGPGTRLTVT.

This clone has more than one count but fewer than ten. This chain connects TRBV5-8 to TRBJ2-3; TRBD2 agrees at 10 bases. CDR3 length equals 17 residues. CDR1 is SGHTS and CDR2 is YDEGEE in the germline V gene. With 0 bases clipped from V and 5 bases from J, the junction kept 9 bases outside the gene matches. The CDR3 here is CASSLGLLQRGGDTQYF. CDR3 nucleotides: TGTGCCAGCAGCTTGGGCTTGCTCCAGCGGGGGGGAGATACGCAGTATTTT.

This clone was recorded at least ten times. The genes are TRBV11-1 and TRBJ1-1, with 8 positions matching TRBD1. V dropped 6 bases and J dropped 0; count of bases not matched to a gene: 12. The CDR3 is 17 amino acids. The germline V gene has CDR1 SGHAT and CDR2 FQDESV (reference sequence). CDR3 sequence reads: CASSIGQGGAMNTEAFF. Written as DNA, the CDR3 is TGTGCCAGCAGTATTGGACAGGGAGGAGCCATGAACACTGAAGCTTTCTTT. Complete variable domain (other parts from reference TRBV11-1 and TRBJ1-1): EAEVAQSPRYKITEKSQAVAFWCDPISGHATLYWYRQILGQGPELLVQFQDESVVDDSQLPKDRFSAERLKGVDSTLKIQPAELGDSAMYLCASSIGQGGAMNTEAFFGQGTRLTVV.

This clone occurred many times. V and J are TRBV28 and TRBJ1-1; 7 positions agree with TRBD1. Trimming removed 2 bases from V and 10 bases from J; junction bases left unmatched: 4. Germline CDR1 MDHEN, CDR2 SYDVKM. The CDR3 sequence is 12 residues long. The CDR3 coding sequence is TGTGCCAGCAGTTTACCGGCAGGGGGAGCTTTCTTT. Translated: CASSLPAGGAFF. Drawing the rest from reference TRBV28 and TRBJ1-1, the complete variable domain is DVKVTQSSRYLVKRTGEKVFLECVQDMDHENMFWYRQDPGLGLRLIYFSYDVKMKEKGDIPEGYSVSREKKERFSLILESASTNQTSMYLCASSLPAGGAFFGQGTRLTVV.

Ten or more counts support this clone. The rearrangement links TRBV7-8 to TRBJ1-1, with 8 bases that match TRBD1. J lost 2 bases, V lost 6 bases, and 11 bases had no gene match. The CDR3 runs to 16 residues. The germline V gene encodes CDR1 SGHVS and CDR2 FQNEAQ. Written as DNA, the CDR3 is TGTGCCAGCAGTCGTACGATGACAGGGGATAACACTGAAGCTTTCTTT. Protein product: CASSRTMTGDNTEAFF.

This clone was counted ten times or more. V gene TRBV14 combines with J gene TRBJ1-2, with TRBD1 matching 7 bases. Trimming cost V 4 bases and J 7 bases; bases outside gene matches: 12. Germline-derived CDR1 and CDR2 are SGHDN and FVKESK. This CDR3 contains 15 residues. CDR3 nucleotide sequence: TGTGCCAGCAGCCCTTCTATTGACAGGGTGGTTGGCTACACCTTC. Translated, it gives CASSPSIDRVVGYTF.

This clone came up many times. V and J are TRBV7-9 and TRBJ2-2; possible D gene TRBD1, 7 bases. Germline lookup yields CDR1 SEHNR and CDR2 FQNEAQ (reference sequence). V lost 1 base and J lost 4, with 13 bases in between. The CDR3 length is 16 residues. CDR3 DNA: TGTGCCAGCAGCTTAGGTGGCAGGGGGGCCACCGGGGAGCTGTTTTTT. It codes for CASSLGGRGATGELFF. Drawing the rest from reference TRBV7-9 and TRBJ2-2, the complete variable domain is DTGVSQNPRHKITKRGQNVTFRCDPISEHNRLYWYRQTLGQGPEFLTYFQNEAQLEKSRLLSDRFSAERPKGSFSTLEIQRTEQGDSAMYLCASSLGGRGATGELFFGEGSRLTVL.

This clone was recorded many times. V gene TRBV6-4 combines with J gene TRBJ2-1; TRBD2 agrees at 7 bases. The germline gives CDR1 MRHNA, CDR2 SNTAGT. Trimming at V came to 4 bases and at J to 8 bases, leaving 5 bases not matched to a gene. The CDR3 totals 13 residues. The CDR3 region is CASSGIAGHEQFF. CDR3 bases: TGTGCCAGCAGTGGAATAGCGGGCCATGAGCAGTTCTTC.

This clone was counted ten times or more. The chain carries TRBV7-9 and TRBJ1-1; the match to TRBD1 covers 9 bases. CDR1 and CDR2 from the germline V gene are SEHNR and FQNEAQ (reference sequence). With 1 base clipped from V and 5 bases from J, the junction kept 5 bases outside the gene matches. This CDR3 region has 15 residues. The CDR3 sequence: CASSLVFGQGTEAFF. Here the CDR3 DNA reads TGTGCCAGCAGCTTAGTTTTTGGACAGGGGACTGAAGCTTTCTTT.

The table lists this clone with many counts. The chain recombines TRBV5-6 with TRBJ2-1; tentatively, D is TRBD2 (6 bases). This CDR3 contains 13 residues. The V gene lost 0 bases and the J gene lost 12 bases, with 13 bases spanning the gap. Germline V gene lookup returns CDR1 SGHDT and CDR2 YYEEEE. The CDR3 is CASSLGGVPGQFF. The CDR3 DNA reads TGTGCCAGCAGCTTGGGGGGGGTCCCGGGGCAGTTCTTC.

In its sample, this clone was seen many times. The CDR3 bases are TGTGCCAGCTCACCGGGGGGTTATGGCACTGAAGCTTTCTTT. Residues: CASSPGGYGTEAFF. This chain joins TRBV18 and TRBJ1-1, with a tentative D call TRBD1 (5 bases). Trimming removed 3 bases at V and 4 bases at J, with 12 bases between. Looked up from germline, CDR1 is KGHSH and CDR2 is LQKENI. The CDR3 sequence is 14 residues long.

This clone was recorded many times. The chain joins TRBV7-3 to TRBJ2-6; TRBD2 might be the D (7 bases). Looked up from germline, CDR1 is SGHTA and CDR2 is FQGTGA. This CDR3 contains 16 residues. V lost 2 bases and J lost 3, with 11 bases in between. The CDR3 region has the DNA TGTGCCAGCAGCTTAGGGGGGGGGCTTGGGGCCAACGTCCTGACTTTC. This translates into CASSLGGGLGANVLTF. Full variable domain (missing parts from reference TRBV7-3 and TRBJ2-6): GAGVSQTPSNKVTEKGKYVELRCDPISGHTALYWYRQSLGQGPEFLIYFQGTGAADDSGLPNDRFFAVRPEGSVSTLKIQRTERGDSAVYLCASSLGGGLGANVLTFGAGSRLTVL.